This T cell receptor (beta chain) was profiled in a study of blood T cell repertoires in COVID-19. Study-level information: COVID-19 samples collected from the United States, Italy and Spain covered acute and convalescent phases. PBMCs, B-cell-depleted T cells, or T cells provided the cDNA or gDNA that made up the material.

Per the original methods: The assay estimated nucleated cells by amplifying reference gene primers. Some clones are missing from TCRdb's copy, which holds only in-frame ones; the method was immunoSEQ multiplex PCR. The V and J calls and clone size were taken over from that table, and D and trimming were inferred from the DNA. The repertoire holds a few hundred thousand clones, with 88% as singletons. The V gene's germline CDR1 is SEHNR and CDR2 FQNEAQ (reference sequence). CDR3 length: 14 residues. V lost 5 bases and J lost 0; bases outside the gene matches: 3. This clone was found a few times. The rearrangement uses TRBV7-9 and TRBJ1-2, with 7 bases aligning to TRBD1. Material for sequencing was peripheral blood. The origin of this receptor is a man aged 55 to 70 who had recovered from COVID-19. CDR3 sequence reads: CASSPGQSNYGYTF. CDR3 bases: TGTGCCAGCAGCCCGGGACAGTCTAACTATGGCTACACCTTC.